This is a list of T cell receptor beta chains from one sample in a study of blood T cell repertoires in COVID-19. Generated by immunoSEQ multiplex PCR, the TCRdb table keeps only in-frame clones and is missing some. Found here are tens of thousands of clones, approximately 85% of them singletons; the top ten hold over 2.5%. Specimen: peripheral blood. These receptors originate from a man older than 75 with acute or convalescent COVID-19. CDR3s include the opening cysteine and the closing phenylalanine or tryptophan. Some rows mark clone size as missing; the rest say once, few, many or name a class of expanded clone.

v_call,clone_size,j_call,cdr3_aa
TRBV5-4,.,TRBJ1-5,CASSPDRNQPQHF
TRBV27,.,TRBJ1-2,CASSLAGANGYTF
TRBV19,.,TRBJ1-2,CASSSYQGAGGYTF
TRBV10-3,.,TRBJ1-1,CAISALQGKNTEAFF
TRBV10-3,once,TRBJ1-5,CATGLDRGNQPQHF
TRBV7-9,.,TRBJ2-2,CASSGESGRGELFF
TRBV3-1/TRBV3-2,.,TRBJ1-6,CASSMDSPIIHHNSPLHF
TRBV2,.,TRBJ2-1,CASSATGTSGSNEQFF
TRBV10-3,once,TRBJ2-2,CAIGQGPAGRNTGELFF
TRBV30,.,TRBJ1-5,CAWSERVGQPQHF
TRBV19,.,TRBJ1-1,CASSMTALPLNTEAFF
TRBV2,.,TRBJ2-2,CASSVVVSGSYGELFF
TRBV2,.,TRBJ2-6,CASGLTGGSGANVLTF
TRBV29-1,.,TRBJ1-2,CSVELQGSYGYTF
TRBV4-3,.,TRBJ2-2,CASSQGGAGATGELFF
TRBV27,.,TRBJ2-7,CASAPGTGFGEQYF
TRBV6-5,.,TRBJ1-1,CASQKLQGMAFF
TRBV5-1,few,TRBJ2-7,CASSLGLAGPAEQYF
TRBV9,.,TRBJ2-7,CASSPVVRTGAYEQYF
TRBV11-2,.,TRBJ1-6,CASSFQGWNSPLHF
TRBV30,.,TRBJ2-5,CAWSVNRGWRETQYF
TRBV6-5,.,TRBJ1-3,CASKKTGAGGYTIYF
TRBV7-2,.,TRBJ1-3,CASSLDTSGNTIYF
TRBV5-5,.,TRBJ2-7,CASSLAGGYTYEQYF
TRBV24-1,.,TRBJ1-5,CATSDADSYNQPQHF
TRBV5-6,.,TRBJ2-3,CASSHTDTQYF
TRBV6-1,.,TRBJ2-4,CASSERSGVVAKNIQYF
TRBV18,.,TRBJ1-2,CASSPPREAGNYGYTF
TRBV7-2,once,TRBJ1-2,CASSLDFNGGYTF
TRBV29-1,.,TRBJ1-3,CSFQRAQGNTIYF
TRBV6-4,.,TRBJ2-3,CASSDPGRLGGALTDTQYF
TRBV27,.,TRBJ1-1,CASSFREHTEAFF
TRBV6-5,.,TRBJ1-1,CASNLQGAWGEAFF
TRBV11-3,.,TRBJ2-1,CASSLDWRVGGYNEQFF
TRBV12-5,.,TRBJ2-6,CASGSHGSGANVLTF
TRBV3-1/TRBV3-2,.,TRBJ2-7,CASSQVSGTEQYF
TRBV6-5,.,TRBJ1-5,CASRQGISGNQPQHF
TRBV25-1,.,TRBJ2-1,CASSEQYEQFF
TRBV7-2,.,TRBJ2-2,CATSTGWNTGELFF
TRBV16,.,TRBJ2-7,CASQDRGLAYEQYF
TRBV5-1,.,TRBJ2-3,CASSLGSSGSSDTQYF
TRBV29-1,.,TRBJ1-1,CSVGTGGLTEAFF
TRBV12-5,.,TRBJ2-1,CASGLAVDSHLSYNEQFF
TRBV30,few,TRBJ1-2,CAWTHRGATYGYTF